The present T cell receptor beta chain was sequenced within a study of T cells in Graves' hyperthyroidism and ophthalmopathy. At the level of the study: Upon initial diagnosis and before any treatment, peripheral blood was collected.

The TCR beta CDR3 regions underwent amplification using RNA transcripts as the source. TCR CDR3 regions were first amplified by RT-PCR with HTBI primers. TCRdb ran MiXCR on the multiplex PCR reads and lists one entry per CDR3 protein. Of over 650,000 distinct CDR3 sequences listed, roughly 17% were seen once; the top ten hold 8.4%. This CDR3 has 14 amino acids. V was pared by 0 bases and J by 1 base, with 7 bases between. The germline CDR1 and CDR2 sequences are SGDLS and YYNGEE. This clonotype was found a few times. The source of this sequence is a man aged 18 to 30 with Graves' hyperthyroidism. The J gene is TRBJ1-1, the V gene TRBV9; unclear D gene. The specimen was blood. CDR3 sequence reads: CASSVALGNTEAFF. As DNA, the CDR3 is TGTGCCAGCAGCGTAGCTTTGGGGAACACTGAAGCTTTCTTT.